These 30 T cell receptor beta chains were sequenced from one sample in a study of Tregs in tolerant kidney transplant recipients. Sequenced by immunoSEQ multiplex PCR; TCRdb stores in-frame clones only, minus some. The sample yields 50,000 to 75,000 clones, 95% to 98% seen once. The sequences come from Tregs from blood, collected before the transplant. These receptor sequences come from a human donor who received a combined kidney and bone marrow transplant.

The chain carries TRBV18 and TRBJ2-7; TRBD1 agrees at 7 bases. CDR1 KGHSH and CDR2 LQKENI come from the germline V gene. This CDR3 has 15 residues. The junction had 12 bases not matched to a gene; V was cut back by 6 bases and J by 4 bases. As DNA, the CDR3 is TGTGCCAGCTCTCCAACGACAGGGTATGTTTACGAGCAGTACTTC. Amino acid sequence: CASSPTTGYVYEQYF.

Here the CDR3 DNA reads TGTGCCAGAAGCCGCCGAAGATCGGGAGTTTCCTACGAGCAGTACTTC. Protein product: CARSRRRSGVSYEQYF. The chain employs TRBV5-3 and TRBJ2-7; D is perhaps TRBD2 (6 bases). TRBV5-3 carries the ORF label, with uncertain function. This CDR3 spans 16 amino acids. Trimming took 4 bases from V and 1 from J, leaving 18 bases between them.

The chain has TRBV27 and TRBJ2-5; no clear D. CDR3 length: 12 amino acids. V shed 4 bases and J shed 5 bases, with 8 bases lying between them. Germline lookup yields CDR1 MNHEY and CDR2 SMNVEV (reference sequence). CDR3: CASSSTSETQYF. CDR3 DNA sequence: TGTGCCAGCAGTTCAACATCTGAGACCCAGTACTTC.

This clone was recorded once. The rearrangement links TRBV5-1 to TRBJ2-1; 8 bases are a match to TRBD1. V lost 4 bases and J lost 3; bases outside the gene matches: 6. The CDR3 has 15 residues. The germline CDR1 and CDR2 sequences are SGHRS and YFSETQ. The CDR3 sequence: CASSPGTGIYNEQFF. CDR3 bases: TGCGCCAGCAGCCCCGGGACAGGCATCTACAATGAGCAGTTCTTC.

The chain couples TRBV5-1 to TRBJ2-1; the match to TRBD1 covers 11 bases. J was trimmed by 3 bases and V by 6 bases; bases with no gene match: 8. Germline V gives CDR1 SGHRS, CDR2 YFSETQ. This CDR3 is built from 16 residues. In DNA, the CDR3 is TGCGCCAGCACCCGGGACAGGGGGTTTGGCTACAATGAGCAGTTCTTC. It yields the protein CASTRDRGFGYNEQFF.

The gene calls are TRBV18 and TRBJ2-1; 10 bases fit TRBD1. The CDR3 has 14 residues. Per germline, CDR1 KGHSH and CDR2 LQKENI. The ends lost 3 bases at V and 6 bases at J; junction bases unmatched: 2. CDR3 region: CASSPGQGPNEQFF. The CDR3 bases are TGTGCCAGCTCACCGGGACAGGGGCCCAATGAGCAGTTCTTC. The whole variable domain, remainder taken from reference TRBV18 and TRBJ2-1, is NAGVMQNPRHLVRRRGQEARLRCSPMKGHSHVYWYRQLPEEGLKFMVYLQKENIIDESGMPKERFSAEFPKEGPSILRIQQVVRGDSAAYFCASSPGQGPNEQFFGPGTRLTVL.

Points on this clone: Other DNA variants within this sample encode the same CDR3. The chain recombines TRBV20-1 with TRBJ2-2, with D uncertain. Germline V lookup: CDR1 DFQATT, CDR2 SNEGSKA (reference sequence). CDR3 length: 11 amino acids. V dropped 3 bases and J dropped 4 bases, with 3 bases sitting between them. CDR3 loop: CSASSTGELFF. CDR3 DNA sequence: TGCAGTGCTAGCAGCACCGGGGAGCTGTTTTTT.

The J gene is TRBJ2-7, the V gene TRBV6-1; TRBD2 matches 7 bases. J was trimmed by 2 bases and V by 10 bases; bases with no gene match: 8. Germline V gene data show CDR1 as MNHNS and CDR2 as SASEGT. The CDR3 extends over 13 amino acids. The CDR3 spells CATQLRGTYEQYF. The CDR3 DNA follows: TGTGCCACCCAATTGCGGGGGACCTACGAGCAGTACTTC.

The rearrangement joins TRBV25-1 to TRBJ2-7, with TRBD2 as a possible D gene (5 bases). Trimming shortened V by 7 bases and J by 0 bases, and 10 bases separated the two germline ends. The V gene's germline CDR1 is MGHDK and CDR2 SYGVNS. CDR3 length: 13 amino acids. The CDR3 here is CASNGGNSYEQYF. The DNA for the CDR3 is TGTGCCAGCAACGGAGGAAACTCCTACGAGCAGTACTTC.

V usage is TRBV19 and J usage is TRBJ2-1; TRBD2 is a possible D gene (5 bases). This CDR3 has 12 amino acids. Trimming pared 9 bases from V and 9 bases from J, leaving 15 bases between. Germline V gene data show CDR1 as LNHDA and CDR2 as SQIVND (reference sequence). CDR3 sequence reads: CASAVRGSEQFF. The DNA of the CDR3 is TGTGCCAGCGCGGTCCGAGGGTCTGAGCAGTTCTTC.

This clone has only one observation. This rearrangement joins TRBV7-9 to TRBJ1-2; 8 positions match TRBD1. This CDR3 region has 15 residues. J lost 4 bases, V lost 0 bases, and 4 bases had no gene match. From germline, CDR1 is SEHNR and CDR2 FQNEAQ (reference sequence). The CDR3 bases are TGTGCCAGCAGCTTAGCCCTCACAGGGGGCTATGGCTACACCTTC. Amino acid sequence: CASSLALTGGYGYTF.

The chain employs TRBV4-3 and TRBJ1-2, with D uncertain. With 4 bases removed from V and 4 bases from J, the gap between germline ends came to 10 bases. This CDR3 region has 13 residues. Per the germline V gene, CDR1 is LGHNA and CDR2 is YSLEER. The CDR3 DNA is TGCGCCAGCAGCCTAATTGGCAGCTATGGCTACACCTTC. Its translation is CASSLIGSYGYTF.

The chain recombines TRBV4-1 with TRBJ1-5, with D perhaps TRBD1 (5 bases). Trimming shortened V by 0 bases and J by 4 bases, and 10 bases separated the two germline ends. Germline-derived CDR1 and CDR2 are MGHRA and YSYEKL. The CDR3 is made up of 15 amino acids. CDR3 DNA: TGCGCCAGCAGCCAAGATCCAGGGAATAATCAGCCCCAGCATTTT. Translating gives CASSQDPGNNQPQHF.

The chain links TRBV7-8 to TRBJ2-7; TRBD1 aligns across 9 bases. Looked up from germline, CDR1 is SGHVS and CDR2 is FQNEAQ. V shed 6 bases and J 5 bases; nucleotides not matched to a gene: 5. CDR3 length: 13 amino acids. Here the CDR3 DNA reads TGTGCCAGCAGTCACGACAGGGGGAACGAGCAGTACTTC. Its protein is CASSHDRGNEQYF.

The chain recombines TRBV11-2 with TRBJ2-7, with 8 bases fitting TRBD2. This CDR3 is built from 14 residues. The V segment lost 3 bases and the J segment 4 bases; nucleotides outside the gene matches: 5. CDR1 and CDR2 (germline): SGHAT, FQNNGV. The CDR3 DNA sequence: TGTGCCAGCAGCTTCACTAGCGGAATATACGAGCAGTACTTC. Its translation is CASSFTSGIYEQYF.

The gene calls are TRBV7-9 and TRBJ1-1, with a tentative D call TRBD1 (5 bases). The CDR3 extends over 13 amino acids. The germline V gene has CDR1 SEHNR and CDR2 FQNEAQ (reference sequence). Between the trimmed V and J ends, which lost 2 bases and 3 bases, there was a span of 7 bases. CDR3 sequence: CASSLIGDTEAFF. The CDR3 nucleotides are TGTGCCAGCAGCTTAATAGGGGACACTGAAGCTTTCTTT. The variable domain in full, with the rest retrieved from reference TRBV7-9 and TRBJ1-1, is DTGVSQNPRHKITKRGQNVTFRCDPISEHNRLYWYRQTLGQGPEFLTYFQNEAQLEKSRLLSDRFSAERPKGSFSTLEIQRTEQGDSAMYLCASSLIGDTEAFFGQGTRLTVV.

This sequence joins TRBV5-4 and TRBJ2-2; TRBD2 matches 7 bases. The CDR3 is made up of 15 amino acids. V trimming: 1 base; J trimming: 7 bases; junction bases outside the gene matches: 7. The germline CDR1 and CDR2 sequences are SGHNT and YYREEE (reference sequence). CDR3 sequence: CASSLSAGVIGELFF. As DNA, the CDR3 is TGTGCCAGCAGCTTGTCTGCGGGGGTGATCGGGGAGCTGTTTTTT.

The chain has TRBV4-2 and TRBJ2-7; tentatively, D is TRBD2 (6 bases). Trimming pared 0 bases from V and 4 bases from J, leaving 19 bases between. The CDR3 has 17 residues. Germline V CDR1 and CDR2: LGHNA, YNFKEQ. The CDR3 bases are TGTGCCAGCAGCCAAGAATGGGCGAAAGCGGGTGATTACGAGCAGTACTTC. Translated, it gives CASSQEWAKAGDYEQYF.

The chain combines TRBV4-2 with TRBJ2-1; 7 bases align to TRBD2. V dropped 0 bases and J dropped 12; count of bases not matched to a gene: 8. The CDR3 is made up of 14 amino acids. Germline assignment: CDR1 LGHNA and CDR2 YNFKEQ. CDR3 bases: TGTGCCAGCAGCCAAGATCGCGGGGGACGCGCGCAGTTCTTC. Its translation is CASSQDRGGRAQFF.

V and J are TRBV5-1 and TRBJ2-3; D is unclear. Germline V gene data show CDR1 as SGHRS and CDR2 as YFSETQ. V shed 6 bases and J shed 2 bases, with 10 bases lying between them. The CDR3 runs 13 residues. CDR3: CASISDSTDTQYF. The DNA for the CDR3 is TGCGCCAGCATAAGCGACTCCACAGATACGCAGTATTTT.

The chain joins TRBV7-6 to TRBJ2-7, with 10 bases lining up with TRBD1. Germline V gene sequence: CDR1 SGHVS, CDR2 FNYEAQ. The CDR3 loop spans 16 amino acids. The trim removed 5 bases at V and 7 bases at J, leaving 14 bases unmatched. CDR3: CASSLDRGQWSGEQYF. Here the CDR3 DNA reads TGTGCCAGCAGCCTAGACAGGGGGCAATGGTCGGGGGAGCAGTACTTC.

The chain combines TRBV28 with TRBJ2-2; a weak D match, TRBD1 (5 bases). Trimming removed 2 bases from V and 2 bases from J, with 15 bases in between. CDR1 and CDR2 from the germline V gene are MDHEN and SYDVKM. The CDR3 has 17 residues. The CDR3 nucleotides read TGTGCCAGCAGTTTAGCGGCAGGGCTCCCAAACACCGGGGAGCTGTTTTTT. This sequence encodes CASSLAAGLPNTGELFF.

The V gene is TRBV6-1, the J gene TRBJ1-2; a possible D gene is TRBD1 (6 bases). Trimming stripped 7 bases from V and 5 bases from J, with 20 bases between. Germline V gene lookup returns CDR1 MNHNS and CDR2 SASEGT. This CDR3 has 15 amino acids. The CDR3 DNA is TGTGCCAGCACCGGAAGGTACGGCAGGGGATATGGCTACACCTTC. It codes for CASTGRYGRGYGYTF.

This rearrangement joins TRBV28 to TRBJ1-2, with a weak D call TRBD1 (6 bases). CDR1 is MDHEN and CDR2 is SYDVKM in the germline V gene. The CDR3 totals 13 residues. Trimming took 6 bases from V and 2 from J, leaving 10 bases between them. CDR3 sequence: CASRQDSNYGYTF. The DNA of the CDR3 is TGTGCCAGCAGACAGGACAGCAACTATGGCTACACCTTC.

This clone came up once. The chain couples TRBV4-1 to TRBJ2-3; 11 bases fit TRBD2. Germline loops: CDR1 MGHRA, CDR2 YSYEKL. Trimming at V came to 4 bases and at J to 2 bases, leaving 8 bases not matched to a gene. This CDR3 spans 17 amino acids. CDR3 in amino acids: CASSLDGTSGTTDTQYF. The CDR3 DNA sequence: TGCGCCAGCAGCCTAGACGGGACTAGCGGAACCACAGATACGCAGTATTTT.

J is TRBJ1-2 and V is TRBV10-2; no clear D. V dropped 6 bases and J dropped 2 bases, with 13 bases sitting between them. The germline V gene has CDR1 WSHSY and CDR2 SAAADI. CDR3 size: 14 residues. In DNA, the CDR3 is TGCGCCAGCAGCGACTCGCCGTCAAACTATGGCTACACCTTC. Translated: CASSDSPSNYGYTF.

The V and J genes are TRBV5-1 and TRBJ2-5; 7 nucleotides line up with TRBD2. Looked up from germline, CDR1 is SGHRS and CDR2 is YFSETQ. This CDR3 has 16 amino acids. With V trimmed by 1 base and J by 1 base, 7 bases remained unmatched. Here the CDR3 reads CASSLNPSGLQETQYF. DNA for the CDR3: TGCGCCAGCAGCTTGAACCCTAGCGGCCTCCAAGAGACCCAGTACTTC.

This chain uses TRBV30 with TRBJ1-1, with D uncertain. The CDR3 loop spans 11 amino acids. Trimming stripped 0 bases from V and 8 bases from J, with 7 bases between. Germline CDR1 reads GTSNPN; CDR2 reads SVGIG (reference sequence). Here the CDR3 reads CAWSVRREAFF. The CDR3 coding sequence is TGTGCCTGGAGTGTACGCCGGGAAGCTTTCTTT.

CDR3 sequence reads: CASQNLALLGNEQFF. The DNA of the CDR3 is TGCGCCAGTCAGAATCTAGCACTCCTGGGGAATGAGCAGTTCTTC. The rearrangement links TRBV5-1 to TRBJ2-1, with D perhaps matching TRBD2 (5 bases). V dropped 8 bases and J dropped 7 bases, with 22 bases sitting between them. Germline CDR1 reads SGHRS; CDR2 reads YFSETQ. There are 15 residues in the CDR3.

V gene TRBV5-1 combines with J gene TRBJ2-1; 12 bases fit TRBD1. V lost 4 bases to trimming and J lost 9 bases; unmatched junction nucleotides: 8. CDR3 length equals 15 residues. Germline values: CDR1 SGHRS, CDR2 YFSETQ. CDR3 nucleotides: TGCGCCAGCAGCGCCCCCGGGACAGGGGGCCCTGAGCAGTTCTTC. It encodes CASSAPGTGGPEQFF.